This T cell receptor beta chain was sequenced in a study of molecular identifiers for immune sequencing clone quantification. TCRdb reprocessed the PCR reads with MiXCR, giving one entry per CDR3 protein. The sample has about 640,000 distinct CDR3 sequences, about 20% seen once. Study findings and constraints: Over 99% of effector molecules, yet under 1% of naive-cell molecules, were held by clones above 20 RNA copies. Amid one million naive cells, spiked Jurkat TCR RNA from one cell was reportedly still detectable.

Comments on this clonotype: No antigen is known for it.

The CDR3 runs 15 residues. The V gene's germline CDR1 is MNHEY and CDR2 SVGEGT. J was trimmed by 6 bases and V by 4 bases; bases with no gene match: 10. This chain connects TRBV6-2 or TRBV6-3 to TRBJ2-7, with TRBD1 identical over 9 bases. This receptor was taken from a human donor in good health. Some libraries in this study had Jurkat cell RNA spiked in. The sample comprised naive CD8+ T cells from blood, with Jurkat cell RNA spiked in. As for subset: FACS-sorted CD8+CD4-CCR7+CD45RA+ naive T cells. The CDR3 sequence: CASSSPGQGFPEQYF. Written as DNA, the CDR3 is TGTGCCAGCAGTTCTCCGGGACAGGGATTTCCCGAGCAGTACTTC.